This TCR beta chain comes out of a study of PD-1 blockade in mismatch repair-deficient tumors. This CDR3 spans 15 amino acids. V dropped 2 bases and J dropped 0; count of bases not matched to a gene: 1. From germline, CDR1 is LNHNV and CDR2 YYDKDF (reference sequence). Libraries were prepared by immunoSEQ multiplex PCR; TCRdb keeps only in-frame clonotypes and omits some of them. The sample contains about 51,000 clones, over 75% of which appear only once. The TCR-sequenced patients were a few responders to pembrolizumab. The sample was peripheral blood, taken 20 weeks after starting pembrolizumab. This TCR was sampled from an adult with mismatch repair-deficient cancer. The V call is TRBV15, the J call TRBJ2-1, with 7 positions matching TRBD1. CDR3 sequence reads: CATSRRQGSYNEQFF. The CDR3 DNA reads TGTGCCACCAGCAGAAGACAGGGCTCCTACAATGAGCAGTTCTTC.